This passage covers 17 T cell receptor beta chains from one sample sequenced in a study of blood T cell repertoires in COVID-19. Assay used: immunoSEQ multiplex PCR; TCRdb lists only in-frame clones, some missing. The profile shows 400,000 to 450,000 clones, 70% to 90% of them singletons. Sequenced material: peripheral blood. The origin of the receptors is a woman aged 50 to 60 with COVID-19, enrolled during active disease.

The chain joins TRBV6-2 or TRBV6-3 to TRBJ1-2; D is perhaps TRBD1 (6 bases). The ends were cut back, 1 base at V and 0 bases at J, with 12 bases in the middle. Per germline, CDR1 MNHEY and CDR2 SVGEGT. This CDR3 is built from 16 residues. Here the CDR3 reads CASSYFWTDTNYGYTF. CDR3 sequence (DNA): TGTGCCAGCAGTTACTTCTGGACAGACACTAACTATGGCTACACCTTC.

The chain carries TRBV5-5 and TRBJ2-7, with D unresolved. CDR3 length: 12 amino acids. The germline CDR1 and CDR2 sequences are SGHKS and YYEKEE (reference sequence). V was pared by 0 bases and J by 1 base, with 2 bases between. The CDR3 loop is CASSLVSYEQYF. CDR3 nucleotides: TGTGCCAGCAGCTTGGTATCCTACGAGCAGTACTTC.

V usage is TRBV24-1 and J usage is TRBJ1-2, with D possibly TRBD1 on 6 matching bases. Germline V CDR1 and CDR2: KGHDR, SFDVKD. The CDR3 is made up of 16 amino acids. Deletions cut 4 bases from V and 2 bases from J, with 16 bases between. CDR3 coding DNA: TGTGCCACCAGTGACCCCACCCGGACAGAGAACTATGGCTACACCTTC. Translating it yields CATSDPTRTENYGYTF.

The rearrangement joins TRBV7-2 to TRBJ1-2; tentative D call: TRBD1 (5 bases). The CDR3 contains 13 residues. Looked up from germline, CDR1 is SGHTA and CDR2 is FQGNSA. Deletions cut 3 bases from V and 2 bases from J, with 7 bases between. The CDR3 DNA reads as TGTGCCAGCAGCTTTGACAGAAACTATGGCTACACCTTC. Its translation: CASSFDRNYGYTF.

This clone was observed a single time. The J gene is TRBJ2-5, the V gene TRBV5-4; 7 positions match TRBD2. The CDR3 has 14 residues. Germline assignment: CDR1 SGHNT and CDR2 YYREEE (reference sequence). The junction had 7 bases not matched to a gene; V was cut back by 3 bases and J by 5 bases. The CDR3 loop reads CASSSSGLTETQYF. The DNA of the CDR3 is TGTGCCAGCAGCTCGTCGGGACTAACGGAGACCCAGTACTTC. The full variable domain, its missing parts supplied by reference TRBV5-4 and TRBJ2-5, is ETGVTQSPTHLIKTRGQQVTLRCSSQSGHNTVSWYQQALGQGPQFIFQYYREEENGRGNFPPRFSGLQFPNYSSELNVNALELDDSALYLCASSSSGLTETQYFGPGTRLLVL.

The chain recombines TRBV27 with TRBJ1-1; D possibly corresponds to TRBD1 (6 bases). The CDR3 is made up of 15 amino acids. Trimming removed 5 bases from V and 3 bases from J, with 16 bases in between. Germline V lookup: CDR1 MNHEY, CDR2 SMNVEV (reference sequence). The CDR3, as DNA: TGTGCCAGCAGTCCCGATGGGGGGGGCCACACTGAAGCTTTCTTT. This gives the protein CASSPDGGGHTEAFF.

This clone was picked up one time. This chain connects TRBV4-1 to TRBJ2-3, with 9 bases fitting TRBD1. The CDR3 runs 16 residues. With 0 bases clipped from V and 5 bases from J, the junction kept 6 bases outside the gene matches. The germline CDR1 and CDR2 sequences are MGHRA and YSYEKL. In DNA form, the CDR3 reads TGCGCCAGCAGCCAAGAAGGGACAGGGTTCGAAGATACGCAGTATTTT. It yields the protein CASSQEGTGFEDTQYF.

This chain uses TRBV19 with TRBJ2-5, with a weak D call TRBD2 (5 bases). V gave up 8 bases and J gave up 3 bases, with 10 bases separating them. This CDR3 has 12 residues. The germline CDR1 and CDR2 sequences are LNHDA and SQIVND (reference sequence). The CDR3 protein is CASSDLKETQYF. CDR3 DNA sequence: TGTGCCAGTTCGGACTTAAAAGAGACCCAGTACTTC.

This clone was seen only once. This chain uses TRBV9 with TRBJ2-3, with 9 bases matching TRBD1. The CDR3 runs to 15 residues. V trimming: 3 bases; J trimming: 5 bases; junction bases outside the gene matches: 7. Germline V gives CDR1 SGDLS, CDR2 YYNGEE. CDR3: CASSAGQGSVDTQYF. The CDR3 region has the DNA TGTGCCAGCAGCGCGGGACAGGGATCGGTAGATACGCAGTATTTT. The entire variable domain, with the rest obtained from reference TRBV9 and TRBJ2-3, is as follows: DSGVTQTPKHLITATGQRVTLRCSPRSGDLSVYWYQQSLDQGLQFLIQYYNGEERAKGNILERFSAQQFPDLHSELNLSSLELGDSALYFCASSAGQGSVDTQYFGPGTRLTVL.

The V and J genes are TRBV21-1 and TRBJ2-3; the tabulated D call, TRBD1, remains unverified against the DNA. TRBV21-1 is a recognized pseudogene. CDR3 size: 14 residues. CDR3: CASSKDNLGGTQYF. CDR3 nucleotides: TGTGCCAGCAGCAAGGACAATCTAGGGGGTACGCAGTATTTT.

This sequence joins TRBV14 and TRBJ2-1; a weak D match, TRBD2 (6 bases). Trimming pared 0 bases from V and 7 bases from J, leaving 13 bases between. The germline gives CDR1 SGHDN, CDR2 FVKESK. The CDR3 spans 15 residues. The CDR3 DNA reads TGTGCCAGCAGCCAAGAAGGCGGGGACCCTAATGAGCAGTTCTTC. Protein product: CASSQEGGDPNEQFF.

This chain uses TRBV7-9 with TRBJ2-3; 9 nucleotides align to TRBD2. Germline V gives CDR1 SEHNR, CDR2 FQNEAQ (reference sequence). J lost 0 bases, V lost 3 bases, and 4 bases had no gene match. This CDR3 comprises 16 residues. In nucleotides, the CDR3 is TGTGCCAGCAGCTTGACTAGCGGATCTAGCACAGATACGCAGTATTTT. Translation: CASSLTSGSSTDTQYF.

The chain's CDR3 is CASSQRGDNSPLHF. The CDR3 DNA is TGCGCCAGCAGCCAACGGGGGGATAATTCACCCCTCCACTTT. The chain joins TRBV4-1 to TRBJ1-6; D possibly corresponds to TRBD1 (5 bases). CDR1 is MGHRA and CDR2 is YSYEKL in the germline V gene. This CDR3 comprises 14 residues. V gave up 2 bases and J gave up 5 bases, with 7 bases separating them.

This chain connects TRBV5-1 to TRBJ2-2; no reliable D call. The CDR3 is 15 residues long. The germline V gene has CDR1 SGHRS and CDR2 YFSETQ. Trimming stripped 0 bases from V and 5 bases from J, with 11 bases between. The chain's CDR3 is CASSLAATRTGELFF. The CDR3 bases are TGCGCCAGCAGCTTGGCCGCTACGAGAACCGGGGAGCTGTTTTTT.

This clone has just a few counts. Written as DNA, the CDR3 is TGTGCCAGCAGCGTGCTCGCGGGGGACAATGAGCAGTTCTTC. This gives the protein CASSVLAGDNEQFF. The chain couples TRBV9 to TRBJ2-1, with TRBD2 matching 7 bases. The CDR3 length is 14 residues. The trim removed 2 bases at V and 5 bases at J, leaving 4 bases unmatched. The germline V gene has CDR1 SGDLS and CDR2 YYNGEE.

V gene TRBV19 combines with J gene TRBJ1-4; D is ambiguous. V was cut by 3 bases and J by 5 bases, with 13 bases left in between. Germline V gives CDR1 LNHDA, CDR2 SQIVND (reference sequence). The CDR3 is made up of 15 amino acids. CDR3 coding DNA: TGTGCCAGTAGTATGGTCGGGTCTAGAAATGAAAAACTGTTTTTT. Amino acid sequence: CASSMVGSRNEKLFF. Full variable domain (rest looked up from reference TRBV19 and TRBJ1-4): DGGITQSPKYLFRKEGQNVTLSCEQNLNHDAMYWYRQDPGQGLRLIYYSQIVNDFQKGDIAEGYSVSREKKESFPLTVTSAQKNPTAFYLCASSMVGSRNEKLFFGSGTQLSVL.

The gene calls are TRBV9 and TRBJ1-2; 8 bases agree with TRBD1. Germline assignment: CDR1 SGDLS and CDR2 YYNGEE. J was trimmed by 7 bases and V by 3 bases; bases with no gene match: 14. The CDR3 spans 16 residues. The CDR3 nucleotides read TGTGCCAGCAGCGCGGATGATGACAGGGGTCTTCCTGGCTACACCTTC. It specifies CASSADDDRGLPGYTF.